Reported below is one T cell receptor beta chain. Method: immunoSEQ multiplex PCR; TCRdb's copy keeps in-frame clones and lacks some. The data show about 51,000 clones, with roughly 92% seen just once and 0.5% to 0.7% held by the top ten. This sample was included in a study of T cell changes during pregnancy in multiple sclerosis. This CDR3 comprises 15 residues. The V segment lost 1 base and the J segment 6 bases; nucleotides outside the gene matches: 6. Germline V gene sequence: CDR1 LGHNA, CDR2 YSLEER. This clonotype was obtained from a female donor with multiple sclerosis, enrolled in a pregnancy study. Sample: CD4+ T cells from peripheral blood mononuclear cells, taken in the second trimester of pregnancy. The V gene is TRBV4-3, the J gene TRBJ2-1, with 7 bases aligning to TRBD2. CDR3 DNA sequence: TGCGCCAGCAGCCAAGTGGGGGGGTCAGGCAATGAGCAGTTCTTC. The encoded protein is CASSQVGGSGNEQFF.